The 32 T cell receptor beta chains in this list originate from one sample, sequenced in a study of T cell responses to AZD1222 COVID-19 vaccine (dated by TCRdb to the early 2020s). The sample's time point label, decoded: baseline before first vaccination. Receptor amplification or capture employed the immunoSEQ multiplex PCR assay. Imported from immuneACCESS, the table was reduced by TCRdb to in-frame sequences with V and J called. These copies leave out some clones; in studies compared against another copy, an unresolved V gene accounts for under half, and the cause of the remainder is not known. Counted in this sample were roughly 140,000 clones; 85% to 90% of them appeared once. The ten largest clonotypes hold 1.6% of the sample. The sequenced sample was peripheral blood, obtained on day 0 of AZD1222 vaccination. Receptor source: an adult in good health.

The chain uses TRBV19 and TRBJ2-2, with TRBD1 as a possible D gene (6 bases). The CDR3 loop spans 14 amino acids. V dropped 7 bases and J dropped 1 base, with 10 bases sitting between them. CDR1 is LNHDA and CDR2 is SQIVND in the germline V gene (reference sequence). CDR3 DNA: TGTGCCAGTACCACGACAGGGAACACCGGGGAGCTGTTTTTT. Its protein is CASTTTGNTGELFF.

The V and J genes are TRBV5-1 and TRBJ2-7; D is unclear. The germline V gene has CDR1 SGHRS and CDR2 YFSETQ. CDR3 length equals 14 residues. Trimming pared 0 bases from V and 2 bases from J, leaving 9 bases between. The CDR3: CASSLVVETYEQYF. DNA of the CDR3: TGCGCCAGCAGCTTGGTTGTAGAAACCTACGAGCAGTACTTC.

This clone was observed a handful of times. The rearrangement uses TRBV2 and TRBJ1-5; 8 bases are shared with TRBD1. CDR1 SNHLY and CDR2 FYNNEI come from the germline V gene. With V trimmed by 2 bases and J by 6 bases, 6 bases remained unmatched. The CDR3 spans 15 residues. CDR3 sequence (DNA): TGTGCCAGCAGTGAACAGGGGGCGTGGGGTCAGCCCCAGCATTTT. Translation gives CASSEQGAWGQPQHF. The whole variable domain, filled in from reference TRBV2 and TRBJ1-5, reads EPEVTQTPSHQVTQMGQEVILRCVPISNHLYFYWYRQILGQKVEFLVSFYNNEISEKSEIFDDQFSVERPDGSNFTLKIRSTKLEDSAMYFCASSEQGAWGQPQHFGDGTRLSIL.

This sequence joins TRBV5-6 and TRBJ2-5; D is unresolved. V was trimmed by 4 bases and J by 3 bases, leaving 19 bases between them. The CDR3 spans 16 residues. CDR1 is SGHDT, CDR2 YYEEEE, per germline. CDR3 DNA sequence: TGTGCCAGCAGCCACTGGAGCGTTTCCGCCAAAGAGACCCAGTACTTC. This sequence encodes CASSHWSVSAKETQYF.

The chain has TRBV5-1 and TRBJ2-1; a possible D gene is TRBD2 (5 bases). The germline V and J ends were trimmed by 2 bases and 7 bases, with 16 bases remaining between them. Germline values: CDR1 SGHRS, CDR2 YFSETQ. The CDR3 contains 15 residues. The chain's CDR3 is CASSLTSDSRNEQFF. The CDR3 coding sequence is TGCGCCAGCAGCTTAACTTCGGACTCCCGGAATGAGCAGTTCTTC.

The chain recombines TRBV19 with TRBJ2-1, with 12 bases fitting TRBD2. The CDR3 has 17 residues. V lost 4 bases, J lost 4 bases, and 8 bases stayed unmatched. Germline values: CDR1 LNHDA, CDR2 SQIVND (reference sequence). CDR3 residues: CASSNLAGGGTYNEQFF. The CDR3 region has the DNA TGTGCCAGTAGTAATCTAGCGGGAGGGGGGACTTACAATGAGCAGTTCTTC. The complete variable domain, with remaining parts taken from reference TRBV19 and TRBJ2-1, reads DGGITQSPKYLFRKEGQNVTLSCEQNLNHDAMYWYRQDPGQGLRLIYYSQIVNDFQKGDIAEGYSVSREKKESFPLTVTSAQKNPTAFYLCASSNLAGGGTYNEQFFGPGTRLTVL.

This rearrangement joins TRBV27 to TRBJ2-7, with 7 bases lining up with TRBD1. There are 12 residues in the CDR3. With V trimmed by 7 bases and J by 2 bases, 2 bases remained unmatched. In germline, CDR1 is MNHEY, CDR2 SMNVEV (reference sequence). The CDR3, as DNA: TGTGCCAGCACGGGGACAGCCTACGAGCAGTACTTC. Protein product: CASTGTAYEQYF.

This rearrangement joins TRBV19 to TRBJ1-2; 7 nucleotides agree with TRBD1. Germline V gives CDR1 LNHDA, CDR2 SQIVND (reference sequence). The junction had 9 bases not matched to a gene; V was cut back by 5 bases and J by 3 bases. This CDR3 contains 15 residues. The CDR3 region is CASSVRGGGDYGYTF. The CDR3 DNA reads TGTGCCAGTAGTGTTCGAGGGGGCGGAGACTATGGCTACACCTTC.

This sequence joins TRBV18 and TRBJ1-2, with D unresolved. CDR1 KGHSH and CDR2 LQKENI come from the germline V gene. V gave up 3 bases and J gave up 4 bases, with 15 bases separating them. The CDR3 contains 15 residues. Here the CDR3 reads CASSPPGQYLYGYTF. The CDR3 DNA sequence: TGTGCCAGCTCACCCCCGGGCCAGTACCTCTATGGCTACACCTTC.

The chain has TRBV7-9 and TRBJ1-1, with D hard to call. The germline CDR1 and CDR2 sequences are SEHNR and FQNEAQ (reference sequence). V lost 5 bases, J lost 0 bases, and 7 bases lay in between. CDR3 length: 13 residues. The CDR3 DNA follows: TGTGCCAGCAGCCGGACGCTGAACACTGAAGCTTTCTTT. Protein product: CASSRTLNTEAFF.

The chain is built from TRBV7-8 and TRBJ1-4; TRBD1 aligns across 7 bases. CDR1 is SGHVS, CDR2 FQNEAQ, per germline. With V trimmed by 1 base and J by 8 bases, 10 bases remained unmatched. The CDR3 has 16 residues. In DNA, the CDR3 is TGTGCCAGCAGCTTAGAAAAGACGGGACAGCCAGAAAAACTGTTTTTT. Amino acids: CASSLEKTGQPEKLFF.

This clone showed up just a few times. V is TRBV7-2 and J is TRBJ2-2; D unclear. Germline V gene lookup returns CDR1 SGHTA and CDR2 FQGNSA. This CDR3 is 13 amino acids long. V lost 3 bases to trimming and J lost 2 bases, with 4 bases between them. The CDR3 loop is CASSFSNTGELFF. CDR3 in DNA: TGTGCCAGCAGCTTTTCTAACACCGGGGAGCTGTTTTTT.

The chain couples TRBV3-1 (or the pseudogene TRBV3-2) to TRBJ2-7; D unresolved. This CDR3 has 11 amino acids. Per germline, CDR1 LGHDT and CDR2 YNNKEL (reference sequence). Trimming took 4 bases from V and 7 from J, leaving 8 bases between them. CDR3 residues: CASSLGTEQYF. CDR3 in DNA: TGTGCCAGCAGCCTAGGCACAGAGCAGTACTTC.

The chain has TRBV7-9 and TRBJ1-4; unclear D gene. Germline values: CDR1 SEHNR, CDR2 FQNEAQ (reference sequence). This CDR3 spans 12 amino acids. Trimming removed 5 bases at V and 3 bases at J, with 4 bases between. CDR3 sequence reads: CASSVSNEKLFF. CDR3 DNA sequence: TGTGCCAGCAGCGTATCTAATGAAAAACTGTTTTTT. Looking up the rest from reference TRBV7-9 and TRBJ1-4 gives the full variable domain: DTGVSQNPRHKITKRGQNVTFRCDPISEHNRLYWYRQTLGQGPEFLTYFQNEAQLEKSRLLSDRFSAERPKGSFSTLEIQRTEQGDSAMYLCASSVSNEKLFFGSGTQLSVL.

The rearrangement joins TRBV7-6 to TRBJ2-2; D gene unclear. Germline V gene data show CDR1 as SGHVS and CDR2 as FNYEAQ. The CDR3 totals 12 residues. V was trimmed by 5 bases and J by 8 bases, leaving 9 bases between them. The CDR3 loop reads CASSPRSGELFF. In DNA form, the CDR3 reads TGTGCCAGCAGCCCCCGGTCGGGGGAGCTGTTTTTT. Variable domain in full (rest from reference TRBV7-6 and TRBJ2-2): GAGVSQSPRYKVTKRGQDVALRCDPISGHVSLYWYRQALGQGPEFLTYFNYEAQQDKSGLPNDRFSAERPEGSISTLTIQRTEQRDSAMYRCASSPRSGELFFGEGSRLTVL.

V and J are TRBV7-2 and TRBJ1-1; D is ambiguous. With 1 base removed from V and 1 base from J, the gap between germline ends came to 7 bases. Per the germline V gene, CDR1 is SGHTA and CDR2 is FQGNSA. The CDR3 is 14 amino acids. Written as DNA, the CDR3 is TGTGCCAGCAGCTTAGTATCTGAGAACACTGAAGCTTTCTTT. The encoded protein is CASSLVSENTEAFF.

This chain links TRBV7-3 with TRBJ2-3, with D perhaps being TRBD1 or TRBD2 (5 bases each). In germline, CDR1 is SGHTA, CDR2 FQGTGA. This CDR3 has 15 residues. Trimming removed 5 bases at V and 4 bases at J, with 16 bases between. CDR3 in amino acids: CASSANPRGADTQYF. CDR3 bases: TGTGCCAGCAGCGCCAACCCTCGAGGGGCAGATACGCAGTATTTT.

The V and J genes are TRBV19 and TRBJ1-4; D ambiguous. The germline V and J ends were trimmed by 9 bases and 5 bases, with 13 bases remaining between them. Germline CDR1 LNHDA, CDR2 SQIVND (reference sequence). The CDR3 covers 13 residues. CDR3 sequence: CASRGELNEKLFF. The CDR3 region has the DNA TGTGCCAGCCGCGGGGAACTCAATGAAAAACTGTTTTTT.

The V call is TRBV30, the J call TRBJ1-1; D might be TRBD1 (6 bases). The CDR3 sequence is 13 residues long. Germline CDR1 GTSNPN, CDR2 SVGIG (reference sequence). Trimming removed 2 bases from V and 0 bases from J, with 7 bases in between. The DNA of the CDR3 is TGTGCCTGGAGTTGGGACATGAACACTGAAGCTTTCTTT. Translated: CAWSWDMNTEAFF.

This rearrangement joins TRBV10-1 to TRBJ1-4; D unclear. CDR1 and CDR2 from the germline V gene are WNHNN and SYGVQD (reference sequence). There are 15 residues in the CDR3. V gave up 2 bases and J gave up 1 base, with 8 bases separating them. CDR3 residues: CASSEGMETNEKLFF. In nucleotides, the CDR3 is TGCGCCAGCAGTGAGGGGATGGAAACTAATGAAAAACTGTTTTTT.

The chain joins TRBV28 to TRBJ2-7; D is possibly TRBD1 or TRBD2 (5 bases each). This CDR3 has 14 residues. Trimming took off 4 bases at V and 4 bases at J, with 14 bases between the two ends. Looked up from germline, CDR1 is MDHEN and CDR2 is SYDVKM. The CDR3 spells CASSYRRFGYEQYF. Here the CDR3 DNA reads TGTGCCAGCAGTTACAGGAGGTTTGGGTACGAGCAGTACTTC.

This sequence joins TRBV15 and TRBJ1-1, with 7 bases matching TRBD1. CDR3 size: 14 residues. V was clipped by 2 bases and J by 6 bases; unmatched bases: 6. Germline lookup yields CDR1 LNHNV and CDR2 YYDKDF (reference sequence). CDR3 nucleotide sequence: TGTGCCACCAGCAGAAGACAGGGTTCCTCTGAAGCTTTCTTT. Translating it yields CATSRRQGSSEAFF.

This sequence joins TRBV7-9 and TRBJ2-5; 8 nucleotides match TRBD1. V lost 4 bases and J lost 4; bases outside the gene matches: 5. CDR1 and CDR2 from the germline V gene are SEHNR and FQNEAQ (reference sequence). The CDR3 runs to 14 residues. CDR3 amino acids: CASSWDRRGETQYF. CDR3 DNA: TGTGCCAGCAGCTGGGACAGGCGGGGAGAGACCCAGTACTTC.

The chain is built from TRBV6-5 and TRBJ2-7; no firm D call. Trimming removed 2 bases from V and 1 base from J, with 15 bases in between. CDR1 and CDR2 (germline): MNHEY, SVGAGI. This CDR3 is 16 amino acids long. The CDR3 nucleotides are TGTGCCAGCAGTTACAGCTCGAGGTACTTATCCTACGAGCAGTACTTC. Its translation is CASSYSSRYLSYEQYF.

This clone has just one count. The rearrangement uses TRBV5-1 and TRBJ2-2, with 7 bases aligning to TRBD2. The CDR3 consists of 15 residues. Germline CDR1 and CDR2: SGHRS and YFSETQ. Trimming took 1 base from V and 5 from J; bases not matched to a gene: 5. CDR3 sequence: CASSLTASGTGELFF. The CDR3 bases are TGCGCCAGCAGCTTGACAGCTAGCGGAACCGGGGAGCTGTTTTTT.

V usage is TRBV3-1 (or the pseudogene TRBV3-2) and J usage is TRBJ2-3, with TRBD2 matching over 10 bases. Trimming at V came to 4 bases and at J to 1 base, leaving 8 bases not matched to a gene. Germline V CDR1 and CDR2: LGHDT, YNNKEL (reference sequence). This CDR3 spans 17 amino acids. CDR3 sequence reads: CASSLPQREGGTDTQYF. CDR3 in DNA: TGTGCCAGCAGCCTCCCGCAGCGGGAGGGCGGCACAGATACGCAGTATTTT.

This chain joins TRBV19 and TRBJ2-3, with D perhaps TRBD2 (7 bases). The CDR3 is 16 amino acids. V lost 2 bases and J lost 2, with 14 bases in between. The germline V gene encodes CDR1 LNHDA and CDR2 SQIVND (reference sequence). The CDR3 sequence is CASSISGGGSTDTQYF. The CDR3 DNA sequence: TGTGCCAGTAGTATATCTGGGGGGGGCTCCACAGATACGCAGTATTTT. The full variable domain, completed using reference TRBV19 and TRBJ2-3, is DGGITQSPKYLFRKEGQNVTLSCEQNLNHDAMYWYRQDPGQGLRLIYYSQIVNDFQKGDIAEGYSVSREKKESFPLTVTSAQKNPTAFYLCASSISGGGSTDTQYFGPGTRLTVL.

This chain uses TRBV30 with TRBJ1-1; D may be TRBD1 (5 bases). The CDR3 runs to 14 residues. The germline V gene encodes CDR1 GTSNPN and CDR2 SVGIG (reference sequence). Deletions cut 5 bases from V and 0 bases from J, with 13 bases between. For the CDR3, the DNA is TGTGCCTGGGGGGCCGGCAGATTGAACACTGAAGCTTTCTTT. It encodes CAWGAGRLNTEAFF.

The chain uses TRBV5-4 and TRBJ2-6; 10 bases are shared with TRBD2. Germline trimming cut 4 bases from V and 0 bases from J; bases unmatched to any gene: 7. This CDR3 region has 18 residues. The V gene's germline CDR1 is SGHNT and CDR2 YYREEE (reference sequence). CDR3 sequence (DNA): TGTGCCAGCAGCAACCTCGGACTAGCGGTCTCTGGGGCCAACGTCCTGACTTTC. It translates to CASSNLGLAVSGANVLTF.

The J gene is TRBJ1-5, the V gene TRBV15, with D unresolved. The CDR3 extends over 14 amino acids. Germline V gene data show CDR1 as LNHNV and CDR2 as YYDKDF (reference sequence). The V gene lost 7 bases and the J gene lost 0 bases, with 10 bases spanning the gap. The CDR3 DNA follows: TGTGCCACCACCCTGTCCGCTAGCAATCAGCCCCAGCATTTT. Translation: CATTLSASNQPQHF.

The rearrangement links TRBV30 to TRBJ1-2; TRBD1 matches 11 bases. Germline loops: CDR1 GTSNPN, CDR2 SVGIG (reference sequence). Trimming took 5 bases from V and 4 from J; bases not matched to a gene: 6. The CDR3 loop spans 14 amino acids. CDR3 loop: CAWGRDRGAYGYTF. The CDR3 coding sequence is TGTGCCTGGGGCCGGGACAGGGGGGCCTATGGCTACACCTTC.

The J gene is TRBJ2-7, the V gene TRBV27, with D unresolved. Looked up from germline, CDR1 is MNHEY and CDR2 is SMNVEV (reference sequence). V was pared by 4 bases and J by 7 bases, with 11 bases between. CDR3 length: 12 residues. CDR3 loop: CASSSPVSEQYF. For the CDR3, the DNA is TGTGCCAGCAGTTCACCGGTTTCGGAGCAGTACTTC.